These 7 T cell receptor beta chains were all obtained from the same sample, sequenced in a study of T cells in Graves' hyperthyroidism and ophthalmopathy. RNA transcripts provided the source from which TCR beta CDR3 regions were amplified. A set of HTBI primers served as the primers for a first-round RT-PCR of the TCR CDR3. TCRdb passed the multiplex PCR reads through MiXCR, listing each CDR3 protein once. The sample has 300,000 to 450,000 distinct CDR3 sequences, roughly 14% seen once; the top ten hold about 30%. Sequenced sample: blood. The receptors were gathered from a woman between 18 and 29 years old with Graves' hyperthyroidism that later progressed to Graves' ophthalmopathy.

This clonotype showed up just a few times. The rearrangement links TRBV20-1 to TRBJ2-1; 8 nucleotides match TRBD2. Per the germline V gene, CDR1 is DFQATT and CDR2 is SNEGSKA (reference sequence). V lost 1 base and J lost 4; bases outside the gene matches: 6. This CDR3 has 15 residues. CDR3 sequence: CSARGGTSGYNEQFF. The CDR3 DNA reads TGCAGTGCTAGAGGAGGAACTAGCGGTTACAATGAGCAGTTCTTC.

This clonotype was seen ten or more times. The chain uses TRBV3-1 and TRBJ1-2; 8 bases are shared with TRBD1. The germline CDR1 and CDR2 sequences are LGHDT and YNNKEL (reference sequence). Trimming took 4 bases from V and 3 from J; bases not matched to a gene: 13. The length of the CDR3 is 17 residues. The CDR3 protein is CASSPTLQGAQHYGYTF. The DNA for the CDR3 is TGTGCCAGCAGCCCGACCCTCCAGGGGGCGCAGCACTATGGCTACACCTTC.

The rearrangement joins TRBV29-1 to TRBJ2-7; D unclear. The CDR3 consists of 11 residues. The V end was cut by 5 bases, the J end by 5 bases, with 10 bases between. Looked up from germline, CDR1 is SQVTM and CDR2 is ANQGSEA. CDR3 sequence reads: CSVFGGNEQYF. The DNA for the CDR3 is TGCAGCGTTTTTGGTGGGAACGAGCAGTACTTC.

This clonotype was seen a handful of times. The CDR3 region is CARRFPGRGSSYNEQFF. The CDR3 DNA sequence: TGTGCCCGGAGGTTCCCCGGTAGGGGATCCTCCTACAATGAGCAGTTCTTC. This rearrangement joins TRBV11-2 to TRBJ2-1; D is possibly TRBD1 or TRBD2 (5 bases each). Germline loops: CDR1 SGHAT, CDR2 FQNNGV. V shed 11 bases and J shed 0 bases, with 23 bases lying between them. The CDR3 is made up of 17 amino acids.

As for this clonotype: Given a much more abundant clone one base away, this may be a read error. V is TRBV2 and J is TRBJ1-2; tentatively, D is TRBD1 (5 bases). With 8 bases removed from V and 4 bases from J, the gap between germline ends came to 20 bases. The CDR3 spans 15 residues. Germline V gene sequence: CDR1 SNHLY, CDR2 FYNNEI. The CDR3 reads CASQHGTRKPYGYTF. In DNA, the CDR3 is TGTGCCAGCCAACACGGGACCAGGAAGCCCTATGGCTACACCTTC. The variable domain in full, completed from reference TRBV2 and TRBJ1-2, reads EPEVTQTPSHQVTQMGQEVILRCVPISNHLYFYWYRQILGQKVEFLVSFYNNEISEKSEIFDDQFSVERPDGSNFTLKIRSTKLEDSAMYFCASQHGTRKPYGYTFGSGTRLTVV.

This clonotype was seen at least ten times. V is TRBV20-1 and J is TRBJ1-1; TRBD1 is a possible D gene (5 bases). This CDR3 is 12 amino acids long. The V end was cut by 6 bases, the J end by 8 bases, with 16 bases between. CDR1 is DFQATT, CDR2 SNEGSKA, per germline (reference sequence). CDR3 residues: CSAYPGPREAFF. CDR3 nucleotides: TGCAGTGCATATCCGGGACCGCGGGAAGCTTTCTTT.

In this sample, this clonotype turned up a few times. V and J are TRBV30 and TRBJ2-1; D is perhaps TRBD1 or TRBD2 (5 bases each). Germline V gene sequence: CDR1 GTSNPN, CDR2 SVGIG (reference sequence). This CDR3 spans 15 amino acids. V was clipped by 2 bases and J by 4 bases, with 15 bases between them. The CDR3 DNA follows: TGTGCCTGGAGTTCGGGGCCCCTACTTTACAATGAGCAGTTCTTC. Translated: CAWSSGPLLYNEQFF.